Below are 16 T cell receptor beta chains sequenced from a single sample in a study of immune evolution from preneoplasia to lung adenocarcinoma (dated by TCRdb to 2020 to 2023). Receptor amplification or capture employed the immunoSEQ multiplex PCR assay. What TCRdb holds here is the immuneACCESS table cut down to in-frame rearrangements. Part of the clones is not present; checked against another copy, under half of the missing clones reflect an unresolved V gene, and the others are unexplained. This sample has around 4,400 clones in its table, and approximately 90% of those were observed once. Clones ranked in the top ten supply about 3% of the sample. The material sequenced was FFPE invasive lung adenocarcinoma tissue. Read against the paper, the sample's cell subset or site label means: frankly invasive lung adenocarcinoma (ADC). The origin of the receptors is a person aged 50-59 years with lung adenocarcinoma.

The chain combines TRBV5-1 with TRBJ2-3; the D is unclear. Germline V gene sequence: CDR1 SGHRS, CDR2 YFSETQ. CDR3 length: 12 amino acids. V was pared by 4 bases and J by 4 bases, with 7 bases between. Written as DNA, the CDR3 is TGCGCCAGCAGCACAAGGGCAGATACGCAGTATTTT. Translation: CASSTRADTQYF.

The chain combines TRBV6-4 with TRBJ2-2; 7 positions match TRBD1. Per the germline V gene, CDR1 is MRHNA and CDR2 is SNTAGT. Trimming cost V 8 bases and J 3 bases; bases outside gene matches: 3. This CDR3 has 13 amino acids. CDR3 coding DNA: TGTGCCAGCTCCGACAGGGACACCGGGGAGCTGTTTTTT. This gives the protein CASSDRDTGELFF.

This clone was detected a few times. CDR3 residues: CSVRTLAGVMETQYF. The CDR3 DNA sequence: TGCAGCGTTCGAACCCTAGCGGGAGTAATGGAGACCCAGTACTTC. The chain uses TRBV29-1 and TRBJ2-5, with 10 bases lining up with TRBD2. With V trimmed by 5 bases and J by 5 bases, 11 bases remained unmatched. Germline V gives CDR1 SQVTM, CDR2 ANQGSEA. The CDR3 spans 15 residues.

The rearrangement links TRBV18 to TRBJ2-3; a weak D match, TRBD2 (5 bases). The germline CDR1 and CDR2 sequences are KGHSH and LQKENI. The CDR3 totals 14 residues. V was clipped by 3 bases and J by 4 bases, with 11 bases between them. DNA of the CDR3: TGTGCCAGCTCACCTTCCGGGGTGTCAGATACGCAGTATTTT. It codes for CASSPSGVSDTQYF.

This chain joins TRBV27 and TRBJ2-3, with 8 bases matching TRBD2. The CDR3 is 15 amino acids. V was clipped by 8 bases and J by 0 bases; unmatched bases: 7. CDR1 is MNHEY, CDR2 SMNVEV, per germline (reference sequence). The CDR3 region has the DNA TGTGCCAGCCTAAAACTAGCGGCTAGCACAGATACGCAGTATTTT. This sequence encodes CASLKLAASTDTQYF.

This chain's CDR3 is CASSLGGDYRNQPQHF. The CDR3 DNA reads TGTGCCAGCAGCTTAGGGGGCGACTATCGCAATCAGCCCCAGCATTTT. The V gene is TRBV11-2, the J gene TRBJ1-5, with D perhaps TRBD1 (5 bases). Deletions cut 1 base from V and 2 bases from J, with 12 bases between. The length of the CDR3 is 16 residues. From germline, CDR1 is SGHAT and CDR2 FQNNGV.

The gene calls are TRBV7-2 and TRBJ2-3; D possibly uses TRBD1 or TRBD2 (5 bases each). CDR1 is SGHTA, CDR2 FQGNSA, per germline. The CDR3 is made up of 15 amino acids. V was shortened by 1 base and J by 1 base, with 9 bases between the two germline ends. CDR3 protein: CASSLGGPRTDTQYF. In DNA, the CDR3 is TGTGCCAGCAGCTTAGGGGGACCCCGCACAGATACGCAGTATTTT.

The CDR3 DNA reads as TGTGCCAGCACCGCGGGGTGGGACTATGGCTACACCTTC. Amino acid sequence: CASTAGWDYGYTF. This rearrangement joins TRBV7-9 to TRBJ1-2; D is unclear. The CDR3 is made up of 13 amino acids. Germline lookup yields CDR1 SEHNR and CDR2 FQNEAQ (reference sequence). Trimming took off 7 bases at V and 3 bases at J, with 12 bases between the two ends.

The chain combines TRBV30 with TRBJ1-1, with TRBD1 matching over 7 bases. The V segment lost 4 bases and the J segment 0 bases; nucleotides outside the gene matches: 5. Germline V gene data show CDR1 as GTSNPN and CDR2 as SVGIG (reference sequence). The CDR3 spans 14 residues. The CDR3 nucleotides are TGTGCCTGGAACGACGACAGGGTGAACACTGAAGCTTTCTTT. It encodes CAWNDDRVNTEAFF.

This chain connects TRBV29-1 to TRBJ1-5, with D hard to call. This CDR3 has 11 residues. V dropped 3 bases and J dropped 0 bases, with 0 bases sitting between them. Germline V gene sequence: CDR1 SQVTM, CDR2 ANQGSEA. The CDR3 DNA reads as TGCAGCGTTGATAGCAATCAGCCCCAGCATTTT. Encoded protein: CSVDSNQPQHF. Variable domain in full (rest from reference TRBV29-1 and TRBJ1-5): SAVISQKPSRDICQRGTSLTIQCQVDSQVTMMFWYRQQPGQSLTLIATANQGSEATYESGFVIDKFPISRPNLTFSTLTVSNMSPEDSSIYLCSVDSNQPQHFGDGTRLSIL.

This clone is a singleton in its sample. V gene TRBV19 combines with J gene TRBJ1-2, with 7 positions matching TRBD1. The germline V gene has CDR1 LNHDA and CDR2 SQIVND (reference sequence). V lost 4 bases and J lost 4; bases outside the gene matches: 0. The CDR3 covers 12 residues. As DNA, the CDR3 is TGTGCCAGTAGTAGGGACAGCTATGGCTACACCTTC. The encoded protein is CASSRDSYGYTF. Full variable domain (missing parts from reference TRBV19 and TRBJ1-2): DGGITQSPKYLFRKEGQNVTLSCEQNLNHDAMYWYRQDPGQGLRLIYYSQIVNDFQKGDIAEGYSVSREKKESFPLTVTSAQKNPTAFYLCASSRDSYGYTFGSGTRLTVV.

J is TRBJ2-7 and V is TRBV28; D perhaps matches TRBD1 (6 bases). The CDR3 contains 15 residues. The V gene's germline CDR1 is MDHEN and CDR2 SYDVKM. V shed 2 bases and J shed 0 bases, with 11 bases lying between them. The CDR3 nucleotides read TGTGCCAGCAGTTTAAGGGGGATTAGCTCCTACGAGCAGTACTTC. Amino acids: CASSLRGISSYEQYF.

The CDR3 nucleotides are TGTGCCAGCAGTGACTCGACGGCACAAGCTTTCTTT. Protein sequence: CASSDSTAQAFF. This rearrangement joins TRBV6-4 to TRBJ1-1; D remains ambiguous. Germline V lookup: CDR1 MRHNA, CDR2 SNTAGT. The V end lost 0 bases, the J end lost 9 bases, and 8 bases lay between the germline ends. The CDR3 length is 12 residues.

V is TRBV7-9 and J is TRBJ1-1; D not certain. The CDR3 sequence is 13 residues long. Per the germline V gene, CDR1 is SEHNR and CDR2 is FQNEAQ (reference sequence). V was cut by 0 bases and J by 1 base, with 3 bases left in between. This CDR3 reads CASSLAQNTEAFF. The CDR3 nucleotides are TGTGCCAGCAGCTTAGCGCAGAACACTGAAGCTTTCTTT.

The chain employs TRBV7-9 and TRBJ2-1, with D hard to call. With 5 bases removed from V and 8 bases from J, the gap between germline ends came to 13 bases. CDR1 SEHNR and CDR2 FQNEAQ come from the germline V gene (reference sequence). The CDR3 contains 13 residues. This chain's CDR3 is CASSPNLSHEQFF. The CDR3 DNA follows: TGTGCCAGCAGCCCCAACTTAAGTCATGAGCAGTTCTTC.

As regards this clone: At one boundary the junction diverges from the germline segment, which might be a read error. The CDR3, as DNA: TGTGCTAGCAGCTTACGGGCAGGGGTTCCCACAGATACGCAGTATTTT. Its protein product is CASSLRAGVPTDTQYF. The chain carries TRBV7-7 and TRBJ2-3; D may be TRBD1 (6 bases). The CDR3 is 16 residues long. Germline lookup yields CDR1 SSHAT and CDR2 FNYEAQ (reference sequence). The full variable domain, its missing parts supplied by reference TRBV7-7 and TRBJ2-3, is GAGVSQSPRYKVTKRGQDVTLRCDPISSHATLYWYQQALGQGPEFLTYFNYEAQPDKSGLPSDRFSAERPEGSISTLTIQRTEQRDSAMYRCASSLRAGVPTDTQYFGPGTRLTVL.